This paragraph reports one T cell receptor beta chain. Its antigen is still unknown. No qualities accompany the bases; no much larger clone lies one base away. One collaborating source in Seattle enrolled patients while the patients were actively infected and followed the patients over time throughout the course of disease. Each collaborating institution followed its own protocols to collect whole blood in K2EDTA tubes. For TCRbeta analysis, collaborator samples were shipped as frozen whole blood, as isolated PBMCs, or as DNA extracted from either sample type. The data derive from a study of blood T cell repertoires in COVID-19 (dated by TCRdb to the early 2020s). For context, the study as a whole: Collaborator samples came from the United States, Italy and Spain and covered acute and convalescent phases of COVID-19. The material from the prospective study consisted of cDNA or gDNA derived from T cells, B-cell-depleted T cells, or PBMCs. Deeply sampled blood TCRbeta repertoires from subjects exposed to, actively infected with, or recovered from COVID-19 were included in the dataset. The repertoires were made available in a free public database intended to serve as a resource for research on the immune response to SARS-CoV-2. The samples were drawn from two sources: the first 160 participants of the ongoing ImmuneRACE study, and 950 to 1,500 subjects contributed by 6 global collaborators. A de-identified subject ID, COVID-19 status, age in years and sex were almost always included in the sample metadata. Where available, HLA class I and class II types were taken from metadata supplied by the sample provider and were not determined by assay-based typing. The research as a whole found: The quantity of clinical and demographic metadata differed by source and by participant and was supplied without curation.

TCRbeta CDR3 regions were amplified from genomic DNA using the immunoSEQ Assay, a bias-controlled multiplex PCR. As for the original processing: Within the assay, amplification of reference gene primers was used to estimate how many nucleated cells each sample contained. Sequence reads were collapsed and filtered to measure the absolute abundance of every unique TCRbeta CDR3 rearrangement. For each sample, productive Simpson clonality was calculated by taking the square root of Simpson's diversity index across productive rearrangements. TCRdb holds this immuneACCESS table with in-frame rearrangements only. Some clones are missing; in checked studies, unresolved V genes explain under half, and the rest has no known cause. That table gives V, J and clone size, and the DNA gave D and trimming. The sample yields over 70,000 clones; roughly 92% were counted once. 2.5% to 3% of the sample is in the top ten clones.

Sequencing was carried out using peripheral blood. The TCR was taken from a man in his fifties or sixties with COVID-19, enrolled during active disease.

CDR3 sequence: CASSSGEGNTIYF. The sequence in DNA is TGTGCCAGCAGTTCTGGAGAAGGAAACACCATATATTTT. The rearrangement combines TRBV6-5 with TRBJ1-3, with the D gene not confidently named. Based on the germline V gene, the CDR1 and CDR2 sequences are MNHEY and SVGAGI. Cut back by 4 bases and 4 bases, the V and J ends lie 8 bases apart. The CDR3, from cysteine to phenylalanine, totals 13 residues. Just CDR3 DNA is preserved here, 39 bases in frame from base 1.